Each of the 9 T cell receptor beta chains below was sequenced from the same sample in a study of T cell repertoires in cytomegalovirus infection. Using its own MiXCR run on the reads, TCRdb lists one record per CDR3 protein. In the table there are 71,000 or so distinct CDR3 sequences, 20% to 25% of which are singletons. No antigens are known for them. Sequencing was performed on CD8+ T cells from cultured PBMCs, taken from culture after CMV antigen stimulation. All receptors derive from a human donor in good health (CMV status not recorded). Some clones in this sample may be carry-over from other donors' samples.

This clonotype was seen at least ten times. This chain links TRBV12-3 or TRBV12-4 with TRBJ1-1; D gene unclear. The CDR3 is 11 residues long. V lost 3 bases and J 8 bases, leaving 7 bases between the germline ends. The CDR3 region is CASSFLGEAFF. The CDR3 DNA follows: TGTGCCAGCAGTTTTCTAGGGGAAGCTTTCTTT.

The chain carries TRBV11-2 and TRBJ2-2, with 9 bases that match TRBD2. Germline V gene lookup returns CDR1 SGHAT and CDR2 FQNNGV. V trimming: 6 bases; J trimming: 8 bases; junction bases outside the gene matches: 19. The CDR3 consists of 18 residues. CDR3 loop: CASSLLRTGTSILGELFF. Here the CDR3 DNA reads TGTGCCAGCAGTCTCCTACGTACCGGGACTAGCATCCTTGGGGAGCTGTTTTTT.

The V gene is TRBV7-9, the J gene TRBJ2-5, with D perhaps TRBD1 (6 bases). CDR1 is SEHNR and CDR2 is FQNEAQ in the germline V gene (reference sequence). V was shortened by 3 bases and J by 4 bases, with 12 bases between the two germline ends. The CDR3 loop spans 14 amino acids. The CDR3 DNA follows: TGTGCCAGCAGCTTGCACAGGGAGATAGAGACCCAGTACTTC. It is translated as CASSLHREIETQYF.

The gene calls are TRBV7-9 and TRBJ1-1, with a tentative D call TRBD1 (5 bases). V was shortened by 4 bases and J by 2 bases, with 11 bases between the two germline ends. The CDR3 sequence is 14 residues long. Germline values: CDR1 SEHNR, CDR2 FQNEAQ (reference sequence). The CDR3 DNA reads as TGTGCCAGCAGCTACCAAGGGGCTAACACTGAAGCTTTCTTT. Translation: CASSYQGANTEAFF.

Turning to this clonotype: Germline and junction disagree at one end, which may indicate a read error. The CDR3 spells CASRLTANQPQHF. Written as DNA, the CDR3 is TGTGCCAGCAGATTAACGGCCAATCAGCCCCAGCATTTT. The chain couples TRBV7-3 to TRBJ1-5; D call uncertain. This CDR3 comprises 13 residues. Germline CDR1 reads SGHTA; CDR2 reads FQGTGA.

This clonotype appeared many times. The chain uses TRBV7-4 and TRBJ1-6; 7 bases are a match to TRBD1. The CDR3 is 15 residues long. J lost 5 bases, V lost 5 bases, and 6 bases had no gene match. The V gene's germline CDR1 is SGHVT and CDR2 SQSDAQ. The CDR3 nucleotides read TGTGCCAGCAGCACGCAGGGGGAGAATAATTCACCCCTCCACTTT. It encodes CASSTQGENNSPLHF.

This sequence joins TRBV27 and TRBJ1-5; 7 bases agree with TRBD1. Per the germline V gene, CDR1 is MNHEY and CDR2 is SMNVEV (reference sequence). The CDR3 is 13 residues long. The V and J ends lost 6 bases and 4 bases, in that order; junction bases with no gene match: 3. The CDR3 is CASRGQWNQPQHF. Written as DNA, the CDR3 is TGTGCCAGCAGGGGACAGTGGAATCAGCCCCAGCATTTT.

This clonotype was seen only a few times. The chain carries TRBV27 and TRBJ1-2, with D unclear. CDR1 is MNHEY and CDR2 is SMNVEV in the germline V gene (reference sequence). The germline V and J ends were trimmed by 0 bases and 4 bases, with 12 bases remaining between them. The CDR3 loop spans 15 amino acids. The CDR3 reads CASSLSTGSSYGYTF. CDR3 in DNA: TGTGCCAGCAGTTTATCAACGGGCTCCAGCTATGGCTACACCTTC.

This clonotype turned up a few times. V gene TRBV7-9 combines with J gene TRBJ2-3; 11 bases are shared with TRBD2. CDR3 length equals 18 residues. Germline CDR1 SEHNR, CDR2 FQNEAQ (reference sequence). Trimming cost V 4 bases and J 6 bases; bases outside gene matches: 15. As DNA, the CDR3 is TGTGCCAGCAGCTCTCTACCCCGGGGACTAGCGGCCGAGGATACGCAGTATTTT. Its protein is CASSSLPRGLAAEDTQYF.